These 30 T cell receptor beta chains were all obtained from the same sample, sequenced in a study of cytomegalovirus exposure and HLA in healthy donors. The primer mix had 60 Vbeta and 13 Jbeta primers. Generated by immunoSEQ multiplex PCR, the TCRdb table keeps only in-frame clones and is missing some. This table holds approximately 200,000 clones, approximately 79% found once. Material for sequencing was PBMCs. All receptors derive from a young woman in good health and CMV-seronegative.

The chain joins TRBV5-8 to TRBJ1-6; the match to TRBD1 covers 7 bases. CDR3 length equals 14 residues. Germline values: CDR1 SGHTS, CDR2 YDEGEE. J lost 5 bases, V lost 10 bases, and 9 bases had no gene match. The CDR3 spells CAGTGAPHNSPLHF. The DNA of the CDR3 is TGTGCCGGTACAGGGGCACCTCATAATTCACCCCTCCACTTT.

V and J are TRBV7-2 and TRBJ2-7, with 7 bases lining up with TRBD2. V shed 5 bases and J 2 bases; nucleotides not matched to a gene: 6. The CDR3 spans 14 residues. Looked up from germline, CDR1 is SGHTA and CDR2 is FQGNSA. CDR3 sequence (DNA): TGTGCCAGCAGCCTGGGGGGACTAACCTACGAGCAGTACTTC. It encodes CASSLGGLTYEQYF.

V usage is TRBV5-6 and J usage is TRBJ2-7; D is perhaps TRBD1 (5 bases). CDR1 is SGHDT, CDR2 YYEEEE, per germline. This CDR3 comprises 15 residues. With 1 base removed from V and 4 bases from J, the gap between germline ends came to 15 bases. The CDR3 loop reads CASSLLSQGSYEQYF. The CDR3, as DNA: TGTGCCAGCAGCTTGCTGTCCCAGGGAAGTTACGAGCAGTACTTC.

The chain combines TRBV5-1 with TRBJ2-5; 11 nucleotides match TRBD1. CDR1 and CDR2 (germline): SGHRS, YFSETQ. This CDR3 is built from 16 residues. With 4 bases clipped from V and 5 bases from J, the junction kept 10 bases outside the gene matches. CDR3 sequence: CASSPSGTGGHETQYF. The CDR3 nucleotides read TGCGCCAGCAGCCCATCCGGGACAGGGGGTCATGAGACCCAGTACTTC.

This clone was recorded only once. CDR3 DNA sequence: TGTGCCATCAGATCCAGCGGGGGGCCCTACAATGAGCAGTTCTTC. Protein product: CAIRSSGGPYNEQFF. This sequence joins TRBV10-3 and TRBJ2-1; 9 bases are a match to TRBD2. Germline V gene sequence: CDR1 ENHRY, CDR2 SYGVKD. V dropped 6 bases and J dropped 2; count of bases not matched to a gene: 5. CDR3 length: 15 amino acids.

The rearrangement links TRBV5-1 to TRBJ2-7; D not resolved. The CDR3 runs 16 residues. CDR1 and CDR2 from the germline V gene are SGHRS and YFSETQ. The V end was cut by 4 bases, the J end by 2 bases, with 19 bases between. CDR3 sequence reads: CASSPTTLRPAYEQYF. DNA of the CDR3: TGCGCCAGCAGCCCCACTACGTTGCGTCCGGCCTACGAGCAGTACTTC.

This chain joins TRBV7-2 and TRBJ1-1; maybe TRBD1 (5 bases). The V end was cut by 7 bases, the J end by 4 bases, with 19 bases between. The CDR3 covers 15 residues. The germline CDR1 and CDR2 sequences are SGHTA and FQGNSA. CDR3 nucleotide sequence: TGTGCCAGCAAGGTCGGGTTAGGGGAAGGCACTGAAGCTTTCTTT. Protein sequence: CASKVGLGEGTEAFF. Drawing the rest from reference TRBV7-2 and TRBJ1-1, the complete variable domain is GAGVSQSPSNKVTEKGKDVELRCDPISGHTALYWYRQSLGQGLEFLIYFQGNSAPDKSGLPSDRFSAERTGGSVSTLTIQRTQQEDSAVYLCASKVGLGEGTEAFFGQGTRLTVV.

The rearrangement joins TRBV7-9 to TRBJ1-4; the match to TRBD1 covers 9 bases. V was clipped by 3 bases and J by 4 bases; unmatched bases: 3. Germline-derived CDR1 and CDR2 are SEHNR and FQNEAQ (reference sequence). This CDR3 has 15 residues. The CDR3 loop is CASSFQGQGNEKLFF. DNA for the CDR3: TGTGCCAGCAGCTTCCAGGGACAGGGTAATGAAAAACTGTTTTTT.

The chain recombines TRBV14 with TRBJ1-2, with TRBD1 matching over 8 bases. The CDR3 is 15 amino acids. V was pared by 4 bases and J by 4 bases, with 8 bases of the junction left unmatched. Germline lookup yields CDR1 SGHDN and CDR2 FVKESK. CDR3: CASSPSGGAGYGYTF. DNA of the CDR3: TGTGCCAGCAGCCCTTCAGGGGGCGCAGGCTATGGCTACACCTTC.

This clone was observed a handful of times. V is TRBV9 and J is TRBJ2-3; 10 nucleotides match TRBD2. The CDR3 sequence is 13 residues long. Germline CDR1 reads SGDLS; CDR2 reads YYNGEE. Unmatched junction bases numbered 1, after V lost 7 bases and J lost 2 bases. CDR3 in amino acids: CASGLADTDTQYF. CDR3 in DNA: TGTGCCAGCGGACTAGCGGACACAGATACGCAGTATTTT. Variable domain in full (rest from reference TRBV9 and TRBJ2-3): DSGVTQTPKHLITATGQRVTLRCSPRSGDLSVYWYQQSLDQGLQFLIQYYNGEERAKGNILERFSAQQFPDLHSELNLSSLELGDSALYFCASGLADTDTQYFGPGTRLTVL.

The chain couples TRBV2 to TRBJ2-7; D is possibly TRBD2 (7 bases). The CDR3 totals 14 residues. Trimming stripped 8 bases from V and 0 bases from J, with 14 bases between. The germline V gene encodes CDR1 SNHLY and CDR2 FYNNEI. The CDR3 reads CASRGGGGSYEQYF. In DNA form, the CDR3 reads TGTGCCAGCCGAGGAGGGGGGGGCTCCTACGAGCAGTACTTC.

The chain has TRBV6-5 and TRBJ2-3, with D possibly being TRBD2 (5 bases). This CDR3 has 13 residues. Trimming cost V 8 bases and J 1 base, with 10 bases left between them. Germline V gene sequence: CDR1 MNHEY, CDR2 SVGAGI. CDR3 nucleotide sequence: TGTGCCAGCGAGGGCCTCGGCACAGATACGCAGTATTTT. It codes for CASEGLGTDTQYF.

This chain links TRBV4-1 with TRBJ1-1, with 7 bases that match TRBD1. CDR3 length: 17 amino acids. CDR1 is MGHRA and CDR2 is YSYEKL in the germline V gene. After removal of 3 bases from V and 0 bases from J, the junction contained 10 bases not matched to a gene. DNA of the CDR3: TGCGCCAGCAGCCACTACGGGGGAGACAGGGTGAACACTGAAGCTTTCTTT. It encodes CASSHYGGDRVNTEAFF.

V is TRBV5-1 and J is TRBJ1-1; TRBD1 might be the D (6 bases). The CDR3 contains 15 residues. From germline, CDR1 is SGHRS and CDR2 YFSETQ. Trimming pared 0 bases from V and 1 base from J, leaving 10 bases between. DNA for the CDR3: TGCGCCAGCAGCTTGGTCCAGGGACAGAACACTGAAGCTTTCTTT. This encodes CASSLVQGQNTEAFF.

The count of this clone is one. The chain joins TRBV29-1 to TRBJ2-3, with D possibly being TRBD2 (6 bases). Trimming removed 1 base at V and 0 bases at J, with 11 bases between. The germline CDR1 and CDR2 sequences are SQVTM and ANQGSEA. CDR3 length equals 15 residues. CDR3 sequence (DNA): TGCAGCGTTGAAGGGGACTTATTTAGCACAGATACGCAGTATTTT. The encoded protein is CSVEGDLFSTDTQYF.

V is TRBV5-1 and J is TRBJ2-2; 7 nucleotides match TRBD1. V shed 5 bases and J 0 bases; nucleotides not matched to a gene: 1. Germline assignment: CDR1 SGHRS and CDR2 YFSETQ. This CDR3 region has 14 residues. This chain's CDR3 is CASRTGTNTGELFF. CDR3 DNA: TGCGCCAGCAGGACAGGGACGAACACCGGGGAGCTGTTTTTT.

V usage is TRBV5-1 and J usage is TRBJ2-5; TRBD2 is a possible D gene (6 bases). Germline-derived CDR1 and CDR2 are SGHRS and YFSETQ. The CDR3 is 15 amino acids. The germline V and J ends were trimmed by 0 bases and 2 bases, with 11 bases remaining between them. The CDR3 is CASSLGAGRQETQYF. CDR3 DNA sequence: TGCGCCAGCAGCTTGGGGGCAGGGAGGCAAGAGACCCAGTACTTC.

The V and J genes are TRBV2 and TRBJ1-2; 7 nucleotides match TRBD1. Germline loops: CDR1 SNHLY, CDR2 FYNNEI. This CDR3 has 13 amino acids. The J segment lost 6 bases and the V segment lost 7 bases, leaving 8 bases of the junction unmatched. CDR3 amino acids: CASTEGAKNGYTF. As DNA, the CDR3 is TGTGCCAGCACGGAGGGGGCGAAGAATGGCTACACCTTC. The whole variable domain, filled in from reference TRBV2 and TRBJ1-2, reads EPEVTQTPSHQVTQMGQEVILRCVPISNHLYFYWYRQILGQKVEFLVSFYNNEISEKSEIFDDQFSVERPDGSNFTLKIRSTKLEDSAMYFCASTEGAKNGYTFGSGTRLTVV.

V gene TRBV9 combines with J gene TRBJ2-1; 11 bases match TRBD2. Germline values: CDR1 SGDLS, CDR2 YYNGEE. The CDR3 has 14 residues. Germline trimming cut 5 bases from V and 10 bases from J; bases unmatched to any gene: 8. CDR3 nucleotide sequence: TGTGCCAGCAGGAGATCCGGGACTAGCGGCGAGCAGTTCTTC. This gives the protein CASRRSGTSGEQFF.

The V call is TRBV19, the J call TRBJ2-5; D is unclear. This CDR3 is 11 amino acids long. CDR1 is LNHDA and CDR2 is SQIVND in the germline V gene (reference sequence). Deletions cut 10 bases from V and 2 bases from J, with 8 bases between. The CDR3 is CATAEQETQYF. In DNA form, the CDR3 reads TGTGCCACCGCAGAACAAGAGACCCAGTACTTC.

For this clone: The junction shows a germline mismatch at one end, possibly a read error. The rearrangement joins TRBV27 to TRBJ1-2, with D maybe TRBD1 (6 bases). Germline V gene data show CDR1 as MNHEY and CDR2 as SMNVEV (reference sequence). This CDR3 has 12 amino acids. Written as DNA, the CDR3 is TGTGCCAGCAGTTTACCCGGGACAAGCATGCACTTC. The encoded protein is CASSLPGTSMHF.

This clone was detected a few times. The junction shows a germline mismatch at one end, possibly a read error. The gene calls are TRBV7-9 and TRBJ2-1; 7 nucleotides agree with TRBD1. The CDR3 consists of 14 residues. The germline V gene encodes CDR1 SEHNR and CDR2 FQNEAQ (reference sequence). CDR3 amino acids: CSSSHPSGGNEQFF. As DNA, the CDR3 is TGTTCCAGCAGCCACCCGTCAGGGGGTAATGAGCAGTTCTTC.

This sequence joins TRBV7-2 and TRBJ2-2, with TRBD1 identical over 8 bases. J gave up 5 bases and V 1 base, and 6 bases lay outside the gene matches. The CDR3 is 16 residues long. In germline, CDR1 is SGHTA, CDR2 FQGNSA. For the CDR3, the DNA is TGTGCCAGCAGCTTAGGGACAGGGCAAAGGACCGGGGAGCTGTTTTTT. Protein product: CASSLGTGQRTGELFF.

The chain is built from TRBV15 and TRBJ2-3; 10 bases agree with TRBD2. V lost 5 bases and J lost 7; bases outside the gene matches: 24. Germline assignment: CDR1 LNHNV and CDR2 YYDKDF (reference sequence). This CDR3 spans 20 amino acids. The CDR3 reads CATSRTGGQRGGLTSNTQYF. The DNA of the CDR3 is TGTGCCACCAGCCGCACAGGGGGGCAGCGGGGGGGCCTTACTTCAAATACGCAGTATTTT. Full variable domain (rest looked up from reference TRBV15 and TRBJ2-3): DAMVIQNPRYQVTQFGKPVTLSCSQTLNHNVMYWYQQKSSQAPKLLFHYYDKDFNNEADTPDNFQSRRPNTSFCFLDIRSPGLGDTAMYLCATSRTGGQRGGLTSNTQYFGPGTRLTVL.

This clone was seen only once. The chain recombines TRBV7-3 with TRBJ2-3; 7 nucleotides agree with TRBD1. Per germline, CDR1 SGHTA and CDR2 FQGTGA. Germline trimming cut 6 bases from V and 2 bases from J; bases unmatched to any gene: 8. CDR3 length: 15 residues. CDR3 amino acids: CASSRDRSSTDTQYF. The CDR3 nucleotides are TGTGCCAGCAGTCGGGACAGAAGTTCCACAGATACGCAGTATTTT.

The CDR3 here is CASSREVGQPQHF. CDR3 coding DNA: TGTGCCAGTAGTCGTGAGGTGGGTCAGCCCCAGCATTTT. V and J are TRBV19 and TRBJ1-5; no firm D call. V lost 5 bases and J 6 bases, leaving 11 bases between the germline ends. This CDR3 contains 13 residues. Germline V gene data show CDR1 as LNHDA and CDR2 as SQIVND (reference sequence).

V usage is TRBV7-2 and J usage is TRBJ1-4; TRBD1 is a possible D gene (5 bases). The V gene's germline CDR1 is SGHTA and CDR2 FQGNSA. The CDR3 is made up of 14 amino acids. Trimming left V 5 bases short and J 3 bases short, with 10 bases between. The DNA for the CDR3 is TGTGCCAGCAGCCCAGGGTTTGCTAATGAAAAACTGTTTTTT. Its translation: CASSPGFANEKLFF. Filled out from reference TRBV7-2 and TRBJ1-4, the complete variable domain reads GAGVSQSPSNKVTEKGKDVELRCDPISGHTALYWYRQSLGQGLEFLIYFQGNSAPDKSGLPSDRFSAERTGGSVSTLTIQRTQQEDSAVYLCASSPGFANEKLFFGSGTQLSVL.

The chain is built from TRBV29-1 and TRBJ2-3; D is unclear. The germline CDR1 and CDR2 sequences are SQVTM and ANQGSEA. Trimming took 7 bases from V and 0 from J, leaving 5 bases between them. There are 11 residues in the CDR3. The chain's CDR3 is CSALSTDTQYF. CDR3 nucleotides: TGCAGCGCCCTCAGCACAGATACGCAGTATTTT.

The genes are TRBV19 and TRBJ1-1; TRBD1 matches 9 bases. V shed 6 bases, J shed 0 bases, and the junction held 8 bases outside the gene matches. Germline V gives CDR1 LNHDA, CDR2 SQIVND (reference sequence). CDR3 length equals 16 residues. CDR3 sequence reads: CASRSGTGNMNTEAFF. CDR3 bases: TGTGCCAGTAGGTCCGGGACAGGGAACATGAACACTGAAGCTTTCTTT.

The gene calls are TRBV13 and TRBJ2-7; 9 nucleotides match TRBD1. Germline-derived CDR1 and CDR2 are PRHDT and FYEKMQ (reference sequence). The CDR3 is 14 amino acids. Trimming took 2 bases from V and 7 from J; bases not matched to a gene: 6. The CDR3 is CASSLTGTGREQYF. CDR3 DNA: TGTGCCAGCAGCTTAACTGGGACAGGGCGGGAGCAGTACTTC.